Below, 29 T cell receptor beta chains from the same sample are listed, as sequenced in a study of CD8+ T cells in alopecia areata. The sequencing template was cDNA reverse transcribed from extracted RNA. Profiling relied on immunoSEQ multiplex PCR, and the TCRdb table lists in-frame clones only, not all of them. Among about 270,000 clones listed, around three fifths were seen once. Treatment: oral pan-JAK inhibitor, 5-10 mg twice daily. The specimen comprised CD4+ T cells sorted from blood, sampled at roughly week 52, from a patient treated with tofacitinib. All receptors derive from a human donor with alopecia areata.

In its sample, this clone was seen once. The CDR3 DNA reads as TGTGCCAGCACCCCTTATGCAGGCGCTGAAGCTTTCTTT. It codes for CASTPYAGAEAFF. The chain links TRBV7-2 to TRBJ1-1; the D is unclear. This CDR3 region has 13 residues. V lost 7 bases and J lost 6, with 15 bases in between. CDR1 and CDR2 from the germline V gene are SGHTA and FQGNSA.

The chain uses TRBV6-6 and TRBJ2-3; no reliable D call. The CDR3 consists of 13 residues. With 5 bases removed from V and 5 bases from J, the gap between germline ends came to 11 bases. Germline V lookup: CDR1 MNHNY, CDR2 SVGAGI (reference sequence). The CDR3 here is CASSPIVGDTQYF. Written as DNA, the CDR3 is TGTGCCAGCAGTCCGATCGTGGGAGATACGCAGTATTTT.

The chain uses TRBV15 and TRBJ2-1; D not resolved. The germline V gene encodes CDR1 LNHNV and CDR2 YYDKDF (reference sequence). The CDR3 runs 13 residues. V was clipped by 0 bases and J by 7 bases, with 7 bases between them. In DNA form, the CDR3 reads TGTGCCACCAGCAGAGATTCGAGGAATGAGCAGTTCTTC. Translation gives CATSRDSRNEQFF.

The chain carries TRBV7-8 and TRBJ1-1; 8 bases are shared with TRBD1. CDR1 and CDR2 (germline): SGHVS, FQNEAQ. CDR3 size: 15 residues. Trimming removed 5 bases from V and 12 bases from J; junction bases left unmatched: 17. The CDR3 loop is CASSTRTGIKMKTFF. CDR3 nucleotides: TGTGCCAGCAGCACCCGGACAGGGATAAAGATGAAAACTTTCTTT.

In nucleotides, the CDR3 is TGTGCCAGCAGCCCGTATAGGGACAGGAGAACAGATACGCAGTATTTT. It specifies CASSPYRDRRTDTQYF. This chain joins TRBV7-9 and TRBJ2-3, with 8 bases matching TRBD1. CDR3 length: 16 amino acids. The germline CDR1 and CDR2 sequences are SEHNR and FQNEAQ (reference sequence). Germline trimming cut 5 bases from V and 3 bases from J; bases unmatched to any gene: 10. Using reference TRBV7-9 and TRBJ2-3 for the parts outside the CDR3, the full variable domain is DTGVSQNPRHKITKRGQNVTFRCDPISEHNRLYWYRQTLGQGPEFLTYFQNEAQLEKSRLLSDRFSAERPKGSFSTLEIQRTEQGDSAMYLCASSPYRDRRTDTQYFGPGTRLTVL.

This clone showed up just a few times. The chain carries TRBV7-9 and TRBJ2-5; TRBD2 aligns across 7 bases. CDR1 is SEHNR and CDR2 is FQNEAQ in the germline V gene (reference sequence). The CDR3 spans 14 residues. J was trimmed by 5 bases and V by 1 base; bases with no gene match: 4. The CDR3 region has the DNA TGTGCCAGCAGCTTAGGAATTAGCGGGGAGACCCAGTACTTC. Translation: CASSLGISGETQYF.

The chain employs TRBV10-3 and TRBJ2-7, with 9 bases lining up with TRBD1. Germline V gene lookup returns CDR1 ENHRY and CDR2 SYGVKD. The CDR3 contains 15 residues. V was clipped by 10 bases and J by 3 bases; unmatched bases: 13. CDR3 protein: CATQAWGQGIYEQYF. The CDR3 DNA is TGTGCCACCCAAGCTTGGGGACAGGGCATCTACGAGCAGTACTTC.

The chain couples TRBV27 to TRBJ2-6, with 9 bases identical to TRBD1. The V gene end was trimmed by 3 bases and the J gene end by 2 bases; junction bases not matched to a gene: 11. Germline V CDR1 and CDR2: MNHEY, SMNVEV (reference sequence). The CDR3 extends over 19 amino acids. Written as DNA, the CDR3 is TGTGCCAGCAGTTTTCTCCCGACAGGGGGGGTAACTGGGGCCAACGTCCTGACTTTC. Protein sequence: CASSFLPTGGVTGANVLTF.

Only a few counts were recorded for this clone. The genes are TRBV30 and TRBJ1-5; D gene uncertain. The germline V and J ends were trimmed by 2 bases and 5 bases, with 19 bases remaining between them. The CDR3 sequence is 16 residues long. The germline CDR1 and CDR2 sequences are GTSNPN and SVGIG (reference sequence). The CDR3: CAWSTRHLRGDQPQHF. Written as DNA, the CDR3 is TGTGCCTGGAGTACCCGACACCTACGGGGTGATCAGCCCCAGCATTTT. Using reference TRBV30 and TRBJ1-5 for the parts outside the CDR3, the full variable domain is SQTIHQWPATLVQPVGSPLSLECTVEGTSNPNLYWYRQAAGRGLQLLFYSVGIGQISSEVPQNLSASRPQDRQFILSSKKLLLSDSGFYLCAWSTRHLRGDQPQHFGDGTRLSIL.

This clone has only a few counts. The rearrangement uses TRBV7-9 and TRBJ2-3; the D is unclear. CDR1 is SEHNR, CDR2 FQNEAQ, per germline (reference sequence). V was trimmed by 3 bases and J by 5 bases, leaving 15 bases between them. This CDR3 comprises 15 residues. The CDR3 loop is CASSFAGNPGDTQYF. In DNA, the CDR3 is TGTGCCAGCAGCTTTGCAGGCAATCCCGGAGATACGCAGTATTTT.

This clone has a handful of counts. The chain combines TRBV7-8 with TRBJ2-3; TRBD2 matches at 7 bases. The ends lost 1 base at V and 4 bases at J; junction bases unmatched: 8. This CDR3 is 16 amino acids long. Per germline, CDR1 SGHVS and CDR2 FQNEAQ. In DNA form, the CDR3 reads TGTGCCAGCAGCTTAGAATGGGGTCTAGCGGCAGATACGCAGTATTTT. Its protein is CASSLEWGLAADTQYF. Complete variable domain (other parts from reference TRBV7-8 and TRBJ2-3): GAGVSQSPRYKVAKRGQDVALRCDPISGHVSLFWYQQALGQGPEFLTYFQNEAQLDKSGLPSDRFFAERPEGSVSTLKIQRTQQEDSAVYLCASSLEWGLAADTQYFGPGTRLTVL.

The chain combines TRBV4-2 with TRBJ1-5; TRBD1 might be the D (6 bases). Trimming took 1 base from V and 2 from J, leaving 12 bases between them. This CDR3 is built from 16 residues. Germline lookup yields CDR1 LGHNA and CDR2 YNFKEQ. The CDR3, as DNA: TGTGCCAGCAGCCAAGTTGGGGGGCGAGGCAATCAGCCCCAGCATTTT. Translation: CASSQVGGRGNQPQHF.

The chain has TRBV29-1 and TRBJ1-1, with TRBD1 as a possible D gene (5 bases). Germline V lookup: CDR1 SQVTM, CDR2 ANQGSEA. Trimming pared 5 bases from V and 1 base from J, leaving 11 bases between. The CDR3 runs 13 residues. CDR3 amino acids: CSVQRQSNTEAFF. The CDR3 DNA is TGCAGCGTTCAGCGACAGTCGAACACTGAAGCTTTCTTT.

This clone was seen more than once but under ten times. DNA for the CDR3: TGTGCCAGCGGTTCCGGGTTAGGACGATACGAGCAGTACTTC. Encoded protein: CASGSGLGRYEQYF. The V and J genes are TRBV27 and TRBJ2-7, with D unresolved. CDR1 and CDR2 (germline): MNHEY, SMNVEV (reference sequence). Between the trimmed V and J ends, which lost 8 bases and 4 bases, there was a span of 18 bases. This CDR3 is 14 amino acids long.

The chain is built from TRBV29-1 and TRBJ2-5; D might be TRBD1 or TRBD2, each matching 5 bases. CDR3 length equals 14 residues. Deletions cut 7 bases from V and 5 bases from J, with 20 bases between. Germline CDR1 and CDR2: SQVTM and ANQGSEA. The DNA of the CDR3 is TGCAGCGCCGGTGTGGCCGGGGCTATTGAGACCCAGTACTTC. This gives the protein CSAGVAGAIETQYF.

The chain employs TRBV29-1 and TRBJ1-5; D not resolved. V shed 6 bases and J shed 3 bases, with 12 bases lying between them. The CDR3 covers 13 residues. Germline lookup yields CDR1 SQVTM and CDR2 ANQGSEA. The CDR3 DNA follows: TGCAGCGTCGCCCCCGGCCACAATCAGCCCCAGCATTTT. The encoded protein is CSVAPGHNQPQHF.

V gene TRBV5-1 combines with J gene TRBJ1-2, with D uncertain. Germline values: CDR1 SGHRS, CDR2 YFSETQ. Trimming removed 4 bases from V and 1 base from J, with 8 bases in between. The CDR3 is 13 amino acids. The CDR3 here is CASSVTVNYGYTF. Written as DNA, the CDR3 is TGCGCCAGCAGCGTCACAGTTAACTATGGCTACACCTTC.

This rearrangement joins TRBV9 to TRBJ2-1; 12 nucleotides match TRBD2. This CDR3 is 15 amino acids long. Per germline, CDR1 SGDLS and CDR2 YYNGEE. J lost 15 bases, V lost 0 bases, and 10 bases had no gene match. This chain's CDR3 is CASSVAGTSGPRRFF. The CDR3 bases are TGTGCCAGCAGCGTAGCCGGGACTAGCGGGCCGAGAAGGTTCTTC.

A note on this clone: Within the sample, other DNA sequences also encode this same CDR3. This CDR3 reads CAWSGGDYGYTF. The CDR3 nucleotides are TGTGCCTGGAGTGGAGGCGACTATGGCTACACCTTC. The chain links TRBV30 to TRBJ1-2; D is ambiguous. The CDR3 length is 12 residues. The germline CDR1 and CDR2 sequences are GTSNPN and SVGIG (reference sequence). Between the trimmed V and J ends, which lost 1 base and 3 bases, there was a span of 6 bases.

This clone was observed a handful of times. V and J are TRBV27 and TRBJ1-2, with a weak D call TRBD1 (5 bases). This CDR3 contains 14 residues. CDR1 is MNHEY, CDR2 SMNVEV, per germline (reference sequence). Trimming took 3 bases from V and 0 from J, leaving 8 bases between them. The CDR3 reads CASSFKGPNYGYTF. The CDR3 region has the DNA TGTGCCAGCAGTTTCAAGGGACCTAACTATGGCTACACCTTC.

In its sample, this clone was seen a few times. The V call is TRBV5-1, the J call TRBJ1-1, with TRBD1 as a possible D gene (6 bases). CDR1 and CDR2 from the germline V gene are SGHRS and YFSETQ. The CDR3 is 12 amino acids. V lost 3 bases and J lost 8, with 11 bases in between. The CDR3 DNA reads TGCGCCAGCAGCTCAATGCAGGGGGAAGCTTTCTTT. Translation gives CASSSMQGEAFF.

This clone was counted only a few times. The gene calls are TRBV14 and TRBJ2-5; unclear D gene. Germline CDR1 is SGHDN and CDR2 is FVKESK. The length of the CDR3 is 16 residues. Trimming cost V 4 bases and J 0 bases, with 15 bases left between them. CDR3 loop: CASSLYSSAYQETQYF. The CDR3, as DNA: TGTGCCAGCAGCCTTTATAGCTCCGCGTACCAAGAGACCCAGTACTTC.

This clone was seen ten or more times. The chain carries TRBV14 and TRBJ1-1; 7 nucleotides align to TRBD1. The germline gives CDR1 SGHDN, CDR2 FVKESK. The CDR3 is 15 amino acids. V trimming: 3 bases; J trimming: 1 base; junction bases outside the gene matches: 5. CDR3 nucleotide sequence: TGTGCCAGCAGCCAGATTACAGGGGCGAACACTGAAGCTTTCTTT. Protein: CASSQITGANTEAFF.

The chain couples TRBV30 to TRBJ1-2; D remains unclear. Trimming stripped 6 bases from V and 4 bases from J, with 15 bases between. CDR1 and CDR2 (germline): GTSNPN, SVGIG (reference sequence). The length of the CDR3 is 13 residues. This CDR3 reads CACHQPGSYGYTF. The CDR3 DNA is TGTGCCTGCCACCAACCGGGGAGCTATGGCTACACCTTC.

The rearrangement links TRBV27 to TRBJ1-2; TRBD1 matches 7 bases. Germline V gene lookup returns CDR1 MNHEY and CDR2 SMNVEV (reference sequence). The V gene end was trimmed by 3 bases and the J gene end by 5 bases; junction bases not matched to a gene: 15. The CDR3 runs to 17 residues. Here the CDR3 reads CASSFRTGQRAGYGYTF. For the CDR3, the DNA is TGTGCCAGCAGTTTCCGAACGGGACAGCGAGCTGGTTATGGCTACACCTTC.

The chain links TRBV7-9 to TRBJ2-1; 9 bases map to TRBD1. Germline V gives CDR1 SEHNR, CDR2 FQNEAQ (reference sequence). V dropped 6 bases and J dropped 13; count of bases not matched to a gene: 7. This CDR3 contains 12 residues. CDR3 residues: CASSSTGGFQFF. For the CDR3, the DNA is TGTGCCAGCAGTTCCACAGGGGGCTTCCAGTTCTTC.

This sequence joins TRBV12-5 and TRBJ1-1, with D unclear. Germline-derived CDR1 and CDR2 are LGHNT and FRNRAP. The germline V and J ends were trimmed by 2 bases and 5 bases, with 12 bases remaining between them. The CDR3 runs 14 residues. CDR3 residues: CASGLKRVGTEAFF. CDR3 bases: TGTGCTAGTGGTTTGAAACGTGTTGGAACTGAAGCTTTCTTT. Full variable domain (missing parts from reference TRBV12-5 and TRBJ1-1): DARVTQTPRHKVTEMGQEVTMRCQPILGHNTVFWYRQTMMQGLELLAYFRNRAPLDDSGMPKDRFSAEMPDATLATLKIQPSEPRDSAVYFCASGLKRVGTEAFFGQGTRLTVV.

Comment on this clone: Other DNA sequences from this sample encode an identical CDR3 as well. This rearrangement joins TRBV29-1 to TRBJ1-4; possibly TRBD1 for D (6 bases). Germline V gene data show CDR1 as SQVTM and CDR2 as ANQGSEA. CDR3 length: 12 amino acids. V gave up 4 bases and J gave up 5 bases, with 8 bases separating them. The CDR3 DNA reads TGCAGCGTTGTGGGGGGCAATGAAAAACTGTTTTTT. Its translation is CSVVGGNEKLFF.

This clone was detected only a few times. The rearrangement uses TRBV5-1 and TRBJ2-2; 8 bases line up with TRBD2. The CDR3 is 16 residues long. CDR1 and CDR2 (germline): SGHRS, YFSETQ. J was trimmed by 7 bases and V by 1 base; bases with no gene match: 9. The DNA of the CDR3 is TGCGCCAGCAGCTTGACTAGCGGCGGCCCGTACGGGGAGCTGTTTTTT. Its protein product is CASSLTSGGPYGELFF.